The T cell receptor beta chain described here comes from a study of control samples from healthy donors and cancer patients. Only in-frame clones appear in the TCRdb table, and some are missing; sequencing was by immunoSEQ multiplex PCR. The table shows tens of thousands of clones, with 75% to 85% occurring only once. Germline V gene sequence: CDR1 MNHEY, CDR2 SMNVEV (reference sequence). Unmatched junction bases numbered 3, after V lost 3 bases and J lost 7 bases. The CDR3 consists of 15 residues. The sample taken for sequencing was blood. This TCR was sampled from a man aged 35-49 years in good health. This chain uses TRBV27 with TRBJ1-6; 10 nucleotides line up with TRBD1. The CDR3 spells CASSFSGQGNSPLHF. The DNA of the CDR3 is TGTGCCAGCAGTTTCTCGGGACAGGGGAATTCACCCCTCCACTTT.